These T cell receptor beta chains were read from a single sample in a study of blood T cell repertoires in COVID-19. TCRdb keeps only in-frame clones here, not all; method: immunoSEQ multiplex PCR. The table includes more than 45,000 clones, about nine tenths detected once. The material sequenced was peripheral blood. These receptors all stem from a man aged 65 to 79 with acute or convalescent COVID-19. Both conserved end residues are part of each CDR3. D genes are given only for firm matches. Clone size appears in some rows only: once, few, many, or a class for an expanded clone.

CDR3aa: CASSFSLDRSDVEAFF
CDR3nt: TGTGCCAGCAGCTTCTCCCTCGACAGGTCTGATGTTGAAGCTTTCTTT
d_gene: .
j_gene: TRBJ1-1
abundance: .
v_gene: TRBV5-4

CDR3aa: CASLTGTYEQYF
CDR3nt: TGTGCCAGCTTGACAGGAACCTACGAGCAGTACTTC
d_gene: .
j_gene: TRBJ2-7
abundance: .
v_gene: TRBV25-1

CDR3aa: CASSLAGAHEQYF
CDR3nt: TGTGCCAGCAGCTTGGCGGGGGCCCACGAGCAGTACTTC
d_gene: .
j_gene: TRBJ2-7
abundance: .
v_gene: TRBV11-1

CDR3aa: CASSRRSVANEKLFF
CDR3nt: TGTGCCAGCAGTCGCCGGTCCGTGGCTAATGAAAAACTGTTTTTT
d_gene: .
j_gene: TRBJ1-4
abundance: .
v_gene: TRBV6-2/TRBV6-3

CDR3aa: CASSLAWDRPYEQYF
CDR3nt: TGTGCCAGCAGCTTGGCCTGGGACAGGCCCTACGAGCAGTACTTC
d_gene: TRBD1
j_gene: TRBJ2-7
abundance: .
v_gene: TRBV7-4

CDR3aa: CASSPSDRVICTF
CDR3nt: TGTGCCAGCAGCCCATCGGACAGGGTTATTTGCACCTTC
d_gene: TRBD1
j_gene: TRBJ1-2
abundance: .
v_gene: TRBV7-9

CDR3aa: CASSSLDRVRTDTQYF
CDR3nt: TGTGCCAGTAGTTCCTTGGACAGGGTCCGAACAGATACGCAGTATTTT
d_gene: TRBD1
j_gene: TRBJ2-3
abundance: .
v_gene: TRBV19

CDR3aa: CASSAGLAGTGFF
CDR3nt: TGTGCCAGCAGCGCTGGACTAGCGGGTACCGGGTTCTTC
d_gene: TRBD2
j_gene: TRBJ2-1
abundance: once
v_gene: TRBV9

CDR3aa: CASSLGYGQGAFF
CDR3nt: TGTGCCAGCAGCTTGGGATACGGCCAGGGAGCTTTCTTT
d_gene: .
j_gene: TRBJ1-1
abundance: .
v_gene: TRBV5-5

CDR3aa: CASSVGTAHQETQYF
CDR3nt: TGTGCCAGCAGCGTCGGGACAGCACACCAAGAGACCCAGTACTTC
d_gene: TRBD1
j_gene: TRBJ2-5
abundance: few
v_gene: TRBV9

CDR3aa: CSVQKGRTGRTDTQYF
CDR3nt: TGCAGCGTTCAAAAGGGGAGGACAGGGCGCACAGATACGCAGTATTTT
d_gene: TRBD1
j_gene: TRBJ2-3
abundance: .
v_gene: TRBV29-1

CDR3aa: CASSLGQDFQETQYF
CDR3nt: TGTGCCAGCAGTCTGGGACAGGACTTCCAAGAGACCCAGTACTTC
d_gene: TRBD1
j_gene: TRBJ2-5
abundance: .
v_gene: TRBV6-2/TRBV6-3

CDR3aa: CASSIGLGTAQETQYF
CDR3nt: TGTGCCAGTAGTATAGGCCTCGGGACAGCACAAGAGACCCAGTACTTC
d_gene: TRBD1
j_gene: TRBJ2-5
abundance: .
v_gene: TRBV19

CDR3aa: CATSFDSTGELFF
CDR3nt: TGTGCCACCAGCTTCGACAGCACCGGGGAGCTGTTTTTT
d_gene: .
j_gene: TRBJ2-2
abundance: .
v_gene: TRBV24-1

CDR3aa: CATRTGSSPLHF
CDR3nt: TGCGCCACCCGGACGGGAAGCTCACCCCTCCACTTT
d_gene: .
j_gene: TRBJ1-6
abundance: .
v_gene: TRBV5-1

CDR3aa: CAWRADRSGNTIYF
CDR3nt: TGTGCCTGGAGAGCGGACAGATCTGGAAACACCATATATTTT
d_gene: .
j_gene: TRBJ1-3
abundance: .
v_gene: TRBV30

CDR3aa: CASSPGQNYGYTF
CDR3nt: TGTGCCAGCAGCCCCGGACAGAACTATGGCTACACCTTC
d_gene: .
j_gene: TRBJ1-2
abundance: .
v_gene: TRBV6-5

CDR3aa: CASSTYRDPSTEAFF
CDR3nt: TGTGCCAGCAGTACCTACAGGGATCCGAGCACTGAAGCTTTCTTT
d_gene: .
j_gene: TRBJ1-1
abundance: .
v_gene: TRBV2

CDR3aa: CASSYSKGYGYTF
CDR3nt: TGTGCCAGCAGTTACTCGAAGGGGTATGGCTACACCTTC
d_gene: .
j_gene: TRBJ1-2
abundance: .
v_gene: TRBV6-5

CDR3aa: CASSQRGGPNTEAFF
CDR3nt: TGTGCCAGCAGCCAAAGGGGCGGCCCGAACACTGAAGCTTTCTTT
d_gene: .
j_gene: TRBJ1-1
abundance: .
v_gene: TRBV3-1/TRBV3-2

CDR3aa: CASSEARSSYNEQFF
CDR3nt: TGTGCCAGCAGTGAAGCGAGGAGCTCCTACAATGAGCAGTTCTTC
d_gene: .
j_gene: TRBJ2-1
abundance: .
v_gene: TRBV2

CDR3aa: CASRGGHSYNEQFF
CDR3nt: TGTGCCAGCAGGGGGGGGCACAGTTACAATGAGCAGTTCTTC
d_gene: .
j_gene: TRBJ2-1
abundance: .
v_gene: TRBV6-5

CDR3aa: CASTTGGGYGYTF
CDR3nt: TGTGCCAGCACAACAGGGGGAGGCTATGGCTACACCTTC
d_gene: TRBD1
j_gene: TRBJ1-2
abundance: .
v_gene: TRBV27

CDR3aa: CSAEHSSGNTIYF
CDR3nt: TGCAGCGCCGAACACAGCTCTGGAAACACCATATATTTT
d_gene: .
j_gene: TRBJ1-3
abundance: .
v_gene: TRBV29-1

CDR3aa: CATSRDLQGASGELFF
CDR3nt: TGTGCCACCAGCAGAGATTTGCAGGGGGCTAGCGGGGAGCTGTTTTTT
d_gene: TRBD1
j_gene: TRBJ2-2
abundance: .
v_gene: TRBV15

CDR3aa: CATSRGAGTYNEQFF
CDR3nt: TGTGCCACCAGCAGAGGAGCGGGAACCTACAATGAGCAGTTCTTC
d_gene: TRBD2
j_gene: TRBJ2-1
abundance: .
v_gene: TRBV15

CDR3aa: CASSLRLAGAFYNEQFF
CDR3nt: TGTGCCAGCAGCCTCCGACTAGCGGGGGCCTTTTACAATGAGCAGTTCTTC
d_gene: TRBD2
j_gene: TRBJ2-1
abundance: .
v_gene: TRBV27

CDR3aa: CASSQEAGGYNEQFF
CDR3nt: TGCGCCAGCAGCCAAGAAGCGGGGGGTTACAATGAGCAGTTCTTC
d_gene: TRBD2
j_gene: TRBJ2-1
abundance: medium-sized
v_gene: TRBV4-3

CDR3aa: CAWSNGMLSNQPQHF
CDR3nt: TGTGCCTGGAGTAACGGGATGCTTAGCAATCAGCCCCAGCATTTT
d_gene: .
j_gene: TRBJ1-5
abundance: .
v_gene: TRBV30

CDR3aa: CASSFGTSGEDTQYF
CDR3nt: TGCGCCAGCAGCTTCGGGACTAGCGGGGAGGATACGCAGTATTTT
d_gene: TRBD2
j_gene: TRBJ2-3
abundance: .
v_gene: TRBV5-1

CDR3aa: CASSFTHSLGTEQETQYF
CDR3nt: TGTGCCAGCAGTTTTACCCACTCCCTGGGGACAGAACAAGAGACCCAGTACTTC
d_gene: TRBD1
j_gene: TRBJ2-5
abundance: few
v_gene: TRBV28

CDR3aa: CASTTGQGVGTEAFF
CDR3nt: TGTGCCAGCACTACGGGACAGGGGGTTGGGACTGAAGCTTTCTTT
d_gene: TRBD1
j_gene: TRBJ1-1
abundance: .
v_gene: TRBV25-1

CDR3aa: CASSLELPRRTYNSPLHF
CDR3nt: TGTGCCAGCAGCTTAGAACTCCCCAGGCGAACCTATAATTCACCCCTCCACTTT
d_gene: .
j_gene: TRBJ1-6
abundance: .
v_gene: TRBV7-2

CDR3aa: CASSDVVAGVETQYF
CDR3nt: TGTGCCAGCAGCGATGTCGTAGCGGGCGTAGAGACCCAGTACTTC
d_gene: TRBD2
j_gene: TRBJ2-5
abundance: .
v_gene: TRBV7-2

CDR3aa: CAISESELGSGLPHSNQPQHF
CDR3nt: TGTGCCATCAGTGAGTCGGAGTTAGGCAGCGGACTTCCCCATAGCAATCAGCCCCAGCATTTT
d_gene: .
j_gene: TRBJ1-5
abundance: .
v_gene: TRBV10-3

CDR3aa: CASSQDARGSSYEQYF
CDR3nt: TGCGCCAGCAGCCAAGATGCGCGGGGGTCCTCCTACGAGCAGTACTTC
d_gene: TRBD2
j_gene: TRBJ2-7
abundance: once
v_gene: TRBV4-1

CDR3aa: CASSPTGGRVKTQYF
CDR3nt: TGTGCCAGCAGTCCGACAGGGGGCAGGGTAAAGACCCAGTACTTC
d_gene: TRBD1
j_gene: TRBJ2-5
abundance: .
v_gene: TRBV6-5

CDR3aa: CASSQDGAGGEEKLFF
CDR3nt: TGTGCCAGCAGCCAAGATGGGGCGGGCGGGGAGGAAAAACTGTTTTTT
d_gene: .
j_gene: TRBJ1-4
abundance: .
v_gene: TRBV4-2

CDR3aa: CASRGTGMSSYNSPLHF
CDR3nt: TGTGCCAGCAGAGGGACAGGGATGAGCTCCTATAATTCACCCCTCCACTTT
d_gene: TRBD1
j_gene: TRBJ1-6
abundance: .
v_gene: TRBV27

CDR3aa: CASSQERRNYGYTF
CDR3nt: TGCGCCAGCAGCCAAGAAAGGCGGAACTATGGCTACACCTTC
d_gene: .
j_gene: TRBJ1-2
abundance: .
v_gene: TRBV4-3

CDR3aa: CASSSRDLLMGGYTF
CDR3nt: TGTGCCAGCAGCTCCCGGGATCTACTTATGGGAGGCTACACCTTC
d_gene: .
j_gene: TRBJ1-2
abundance: .
v_gene: TRBV7-2

CDR3aa: CALGTGLVFGELFF
CDR3nt: TGTGCCTTGGGGACAGGGCTAGTGTTCGGGGAGCTGTTTTTT
d_gene: TRBD1
j_gene: TRBJ2-2
abundance: .
v_gene: TRBV30

CDR3aa: CASSYPPRQINTEAFF
CDR3nt: TGTGCCAGCAGTTACCCGCCGAGACAGATCAACACTGAAGCTTTCTTT
d_gene: .
j_gene: TRBJ1-1
abundance: .
v_gene: TRBV6-2/TRBV6-3

CDR3aa: CASSQDSGVNYGYTF
CDR3nt: TGCGCCAGCAGCCAAGACTCAGGGGTTAACTATGGCTACACCTTC
d_gene: .
j_gene: TRBJ1-2
abundance: .
v_gene: TRBV4-1

CDR3aa: CASSYKAWEQFF
CDR3nt: TGTGCCAGCAGTTACAAAGCGTGGGAGCAGTTCTTC
d_gene: .
j_gene: TRBJ2-1
abundance: .
v_gene: TRBV6-6

CDR3aa: CAISGSGEGTEAFF
CDR3nt: TGTGCCATCAGTGGTTCCGGAGAGGGGACAGAAGCTTTCTTT
d_gene: .
j_gene: TRBJ1-1
abundance: .
v_gene: TRBV10-3

CDR3aa: CASSPTGTSGYNEQFF
CDR3nt: TGTGCCAGCAGCCCAACCGGGACTAGCGGGTACAATGAGCAGTTCTTC
d_gene: TRBD2
j_gene: TRBJ2-1
abundance: .
v_gene: TRBV3-1/TRBV3-2

CDR3aa: CASSPGPTGLGYNEQFF
CDR3nt: TGTGCCAGTAGTCCAGGACCGACAGGGTTGGGATACAATGAGCAGTTCTTC
d_gene: TRBD1
j_gene: TRBJ2-1
abundance: .
v_gene: TRBV19

CDR3aa: CASSLSPWQGNYGYTF
CDR3nt: TGTGCCAGCAGCTTATCCCCTTGGCAGGGGAACTATGGCTACACCTTC
d_gene: .
j_gene: TRBJ1-2
abundance: .
v_gene: TRBV11-1

CDR3aa: CASSLRQGSSPLHF
CDR3nt: TGTGCCAGCAGCTTAAGACAGGGATCATCACCCCTCCACTTT
d_gene: TRBD1
j_gene: TRBJ1-6
abundance: .
v_gene: TRBV5-8

CDR3aa: CAWSITGTGSGYTF
CDR3nt: TGTGCCTGGAGTATTACAGGGACAGGGTCTGGCTACACCTTC
d_gene: TRBD1
j_gene: TRBJ1-2
abundance: .
v_gene: TRBV30

CDR3aa: CASDIDRNQETQYF
CDR3nt: TGTGCCAGCGATATCGACAGGAACCAAGAGACCCAGTACTTC
d_gene: .
j_gene: TRBJ2-5
abundance: once
v_gene: TRBV21-1

CDR3aa: CASTGETQPQHF
CDR3nt: TGTGCCAGCACAGGGGAAACTCAGCCCCAGCATTTT
d_gene: .
j_gene: TRBJ1-5
abundance: few
v_gene: TRBV2

CDR3aa: CASRYSWGNYGYTF
CDR3nt: TGTGCCAGCAGGTACTCGTGGGGCAACTATGGCTACACCTTC
d_gene: .
j_gene: TRBJ1-2
abundance: few
v_gene: TRBV5-8

CDR3aa: CASSQVKGANIQYF
CDR3nt: TGTGCCAGCAGCCAAGTTAAGGGGGCGAACATTCAGTACTTC
d_gene: TRBD1
j_gene: TRBJ2-4
abundance: .
v_gene: TRBV4-2

CDR3aa: CASSLLGSYGYTF
CDR3nt: TGTGCCAGCAGCCTATTAGGGAGCTATGGCTACACCTTC
d_gene: .
j_gene: TRBJ1-2
abundance: .
v_gene: TRBV2

CDR3aa: CAAGLLNTGELFF
CDR3nt: TGTGCCGCGGGTCTGCTCAACACCGGGGAGCTGTTTTTT
d_gene: .
j_gene: TRBJ2-2
abundance: .
v_gene: TRBV7-8